This T cell receptor beta chain was obtained from a study of shared clonotypes between healthy human individuals. Samples underwent the assay at deep level. Repertoires were generated with immunoSEQ multiplex PCR, while TCRdb's copy carries only in-frame clones and drops some. The table records some 790,000 clones, roughly 72% of them present only once. Sequencing was performed on memory CD4+ T cells sorted from blood. This sample's subset: CD45RA-negative fraction. The clonotype comes from a woman in her twenties or thirties in good health.

The CDR3 DNA is TGTGCCAGCAGTTTGGACAGGGGCGCCGGGGAGCTGTTTTTT. Protein product: CASSLDRGAGELFF. This chain links TRBV6-5 with TRBJ2-2; 9 bases line up with TRBD1. J lost 6 bases, V lost 4 bases, and 3 bases had no gene match. CDR3 length equals 14 residues. CDR1 is MNHEY and CDR2 is SVGAGI in the germline V gene.